This T cell receptor beta chain came from a study of CD4 T cells in relation to SARS-CoV-2 and coronaviruses. Repertoires were generated with immunoSEQ multiplex PCR, while TCRdb's copy carries only in-frame clones and drops some. The sample lists approximately 19,000 clones, more than 60% seen once, with roughly 16% in the top ten. On this clone: Antigen: not known.

Unexposed donor CD4+ T cells date from 2011-2018, before the COVID-19 pandemic. CD4+ T cells were isolated from the cells after 10 days of culture. The V end was cut by 0 bases, the J end by 4 bases, with 3 bases between. The CDR3 covers 12 residues. Germline V gene sequence: CDR1 SGHDT, CDR2 YYEEEE. The V call is TRBV5-6, the J call TRBJ2-3; D gene uncertain. Material for sequencing was CD4+ T cells from PBMCs, cultured in vitro. This TCR was recovered from a human donor in good health. CDR3 sequence (DNA): TGTGCCAGCAGCTTGGTATCAGATACGCAGTATTTT. Its protein is CASSLVSDTQYF. Full variable domain (missing parts from reference TRBV5-6 and TRBJ2-3): DAGVTQSPTHLIKTRGQQVTLRCSPKSGHDTVSWYQQALGQGPQFIFQYYEEEERQRGNFPDRFSGHQFPNYSSELNVNALLLGDSALYLCASSLVSDTQYFGPGTRLTVL.